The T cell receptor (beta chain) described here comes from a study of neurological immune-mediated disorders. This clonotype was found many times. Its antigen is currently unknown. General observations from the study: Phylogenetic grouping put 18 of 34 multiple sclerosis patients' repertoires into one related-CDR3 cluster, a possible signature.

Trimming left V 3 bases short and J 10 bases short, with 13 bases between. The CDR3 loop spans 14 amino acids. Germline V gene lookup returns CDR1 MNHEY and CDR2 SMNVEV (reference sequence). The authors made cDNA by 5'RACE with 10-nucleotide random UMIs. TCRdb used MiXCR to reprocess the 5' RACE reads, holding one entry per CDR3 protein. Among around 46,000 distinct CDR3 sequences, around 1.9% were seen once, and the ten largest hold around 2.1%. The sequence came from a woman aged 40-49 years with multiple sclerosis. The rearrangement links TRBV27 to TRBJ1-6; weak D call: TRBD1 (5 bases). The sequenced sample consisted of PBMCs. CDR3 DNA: TGTGCCAGCAGTTTTGTCGGGGAGGGGTCACCCCTCCACTTT. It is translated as CASSFVGEGSPLHF.